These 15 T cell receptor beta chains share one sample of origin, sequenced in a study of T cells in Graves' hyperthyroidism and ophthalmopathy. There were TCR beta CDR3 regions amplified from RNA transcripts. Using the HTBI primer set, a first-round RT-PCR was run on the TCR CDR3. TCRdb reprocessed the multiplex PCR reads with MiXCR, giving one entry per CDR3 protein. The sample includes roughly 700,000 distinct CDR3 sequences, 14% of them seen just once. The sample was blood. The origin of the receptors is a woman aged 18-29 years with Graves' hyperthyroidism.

The CDR3 DNA reads TGTGCCAGCAGTGAATCCCCCTCCTACGAGCAGTACTTC. Protein product: CASSESPSYEQYF. V is TRBV6-1 and J is TRBJ2-7; D unclear. V lost 2 bases to trimming and J lost 0 bases, with 5 bases between them. Germline assignment: CDR1 MNHNS and CDR2 SASEGT. The CDR3 has 13 residues.

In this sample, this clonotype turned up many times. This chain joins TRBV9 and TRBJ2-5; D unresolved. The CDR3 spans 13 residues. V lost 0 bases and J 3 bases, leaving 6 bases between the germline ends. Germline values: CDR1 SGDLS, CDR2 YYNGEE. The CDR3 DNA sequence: TGTGCCAGCAGCGTAGGGACGGAAGAGACCCAGTACTTC. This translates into CASSVGTEETQYF.

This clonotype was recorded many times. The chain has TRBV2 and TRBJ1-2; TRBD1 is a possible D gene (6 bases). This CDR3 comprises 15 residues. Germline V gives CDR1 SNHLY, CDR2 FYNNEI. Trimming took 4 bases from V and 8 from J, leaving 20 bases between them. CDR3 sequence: CASSVTVGGHRGYTF. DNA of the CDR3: TGTGCCAGCAGTGTCACCGTGGGGGGACACCGGGGCTACACCTTC.

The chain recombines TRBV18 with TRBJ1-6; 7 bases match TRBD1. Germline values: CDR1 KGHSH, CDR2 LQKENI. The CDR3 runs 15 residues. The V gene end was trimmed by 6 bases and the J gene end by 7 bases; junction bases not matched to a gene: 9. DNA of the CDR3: TGTGCCAGCTCGAACTACGGGACAGAAAATTCACCCCTCCACTTT. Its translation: CASSNYGTENSPLHF.

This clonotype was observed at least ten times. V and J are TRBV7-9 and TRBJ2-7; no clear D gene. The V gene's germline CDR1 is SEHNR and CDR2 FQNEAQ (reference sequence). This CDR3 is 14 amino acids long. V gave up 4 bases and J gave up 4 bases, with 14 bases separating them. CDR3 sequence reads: CASSSSGQTYEQYF. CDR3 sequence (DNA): TGTGCCAGCAGCTCATCGGGCCAAACTTACGAGCAGTACTTC.

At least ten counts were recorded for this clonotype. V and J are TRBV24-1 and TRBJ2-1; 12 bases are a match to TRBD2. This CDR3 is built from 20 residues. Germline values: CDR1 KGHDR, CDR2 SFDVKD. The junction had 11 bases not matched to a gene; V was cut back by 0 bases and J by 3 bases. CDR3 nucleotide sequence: TGTGCCACCAGTGATTTGGGGGCTAGCGGGAGGGACGCGCTCTACAATGAGCAGTTCTTC. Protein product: CATSDLGASGRDALYNEQFF.

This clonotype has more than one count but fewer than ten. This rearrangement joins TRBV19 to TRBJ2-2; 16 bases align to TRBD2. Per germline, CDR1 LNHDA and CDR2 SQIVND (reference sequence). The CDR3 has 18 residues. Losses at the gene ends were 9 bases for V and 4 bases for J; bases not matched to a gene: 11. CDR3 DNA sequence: TGTGCCAGCGGAAGGCCGGGACTAGCGGGAGGGGGCACCGGGGAGCTGTTTTTT. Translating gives CASGRPGLAGGGTGELFF.

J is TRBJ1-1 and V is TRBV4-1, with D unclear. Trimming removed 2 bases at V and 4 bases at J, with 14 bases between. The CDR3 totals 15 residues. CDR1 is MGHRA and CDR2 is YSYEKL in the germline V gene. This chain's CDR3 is CASSQRTRPATEAFF. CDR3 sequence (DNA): TGCGCCAGCAGCCAACGGACGCGGCCGGCCACTGAAGCTTTCTTT.

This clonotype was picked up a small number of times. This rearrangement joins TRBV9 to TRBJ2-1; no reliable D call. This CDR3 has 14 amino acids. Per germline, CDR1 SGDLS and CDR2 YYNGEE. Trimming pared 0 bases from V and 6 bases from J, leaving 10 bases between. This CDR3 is CASSVDGFPNEQFF. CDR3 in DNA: TGTGCCAGCAGCGTAGACGGGTTTCCCAATGAGCAGTTCTTC.

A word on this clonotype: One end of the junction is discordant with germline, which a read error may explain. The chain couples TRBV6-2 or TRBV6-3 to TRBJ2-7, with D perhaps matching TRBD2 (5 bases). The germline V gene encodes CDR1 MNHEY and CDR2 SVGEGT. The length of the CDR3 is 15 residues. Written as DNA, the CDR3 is TGTGCCGGGTCGACGGAGGTATGGGATTATTACGAGCATTACTTC. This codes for CAGSTEVWDYYEHYF.

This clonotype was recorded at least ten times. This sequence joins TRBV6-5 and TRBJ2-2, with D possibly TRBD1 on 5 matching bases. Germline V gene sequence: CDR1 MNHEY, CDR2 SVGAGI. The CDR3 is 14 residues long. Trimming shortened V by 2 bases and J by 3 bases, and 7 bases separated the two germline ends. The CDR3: CASSYDSYTGELFF. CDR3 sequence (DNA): TGTGCCAGCAGTTACGACAGCTACACCGGGGAGCTGTTTTTT.

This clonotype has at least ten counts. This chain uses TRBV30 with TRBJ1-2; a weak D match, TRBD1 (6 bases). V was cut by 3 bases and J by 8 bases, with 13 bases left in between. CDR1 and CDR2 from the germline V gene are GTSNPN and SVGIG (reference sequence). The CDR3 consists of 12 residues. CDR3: CAWRQGPGGYTF. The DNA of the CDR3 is TGTGCCTGGAGACAGGGCCCGGGAGGCTACACCTTC.

The CDR3 is CSAVYSGRRRGADTQYF. CDR3 sequence (DNA): TGCAGTGCTGTTTATAGCGGGAGGAGGAGGGGCGCAGATACGCAGTATTTT. The rearrangement uses TRBV20-1 and TRBJ2-3; 10 bases map to TRBD2. Trimming at V came to 5 bases and at J to 4 bases, leaving 15 bases not matched to a gene. Germline CDR1 and CDR2: DFQATT and SNEGSKA (reference sequence). The CDR3 contains 17 residues.

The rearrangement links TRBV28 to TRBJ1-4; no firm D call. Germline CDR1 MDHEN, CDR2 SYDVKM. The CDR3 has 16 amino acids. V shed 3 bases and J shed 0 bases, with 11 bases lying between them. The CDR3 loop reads CASSFSEFATNEKLFF. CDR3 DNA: TGTGCCAGCAGTTTTTCGGAGTTTGCAACTAATGAAAAACTGTTTTTT. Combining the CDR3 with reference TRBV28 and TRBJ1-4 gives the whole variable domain DVKVTQSSRYLVKRTGEKVFLECVQDMDHENMFWYRQDPGLGLRLIYFSYDVKMKEKGDIPEGYSVSREKKERFSLILESASTNQTSMYLCASSFSEFATNEKLFFGSGTQLSVL.

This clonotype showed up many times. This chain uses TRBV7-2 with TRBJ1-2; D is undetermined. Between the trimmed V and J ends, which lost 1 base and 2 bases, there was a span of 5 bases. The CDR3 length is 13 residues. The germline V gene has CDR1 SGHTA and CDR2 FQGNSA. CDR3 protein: CASSLGRNYGYTF. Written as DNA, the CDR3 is TGTGCCAGCAGCTTAGGAAGGAACTATGGCTACACCTTC.